Listed below are T cell receptor beta chains from one sample, sequenced in a study of T cell responses to AZD1222 COVID-19 vaccine. The table came from immunoSEQ multiplex PCR; TCRdb's copy has only in-frame clones and leaves some out. Here the sample spans approximately 85,000 clones, 80% to 90% being singletons. This specimen consisted of peripheral blood, obtained on day 0 of AZD1222 vaccination. These receptors all come from an adult in good health. Both conserved end residues are part of each CDR3. A D gene is named only where the DNA matches it firmly. The size field is filled for only some rows; it gives once, few, many or a size class.

j_call: TRBJ2-2
v_call: TRBV6-5
clone_size: once
d_call: TRBD1
cdr3_length: 15
cdr3_aa: CASSTGQGEGGELFF
cdr3_nt: TGTGCCAGCAGCACGGGACAGGGAGAAGGCGGGGAGCTGTTTTTT

j_call: TRBJ2-7
v_call: TRBV4-3
clone_size: -
d_call: -
cdr3_length: 13
cdr3_aa: CASSQRRDFEQYF
cdr3_nt: TGCGCCAGCAGCCAACGAAGGGACTTTGAGCAGTACTTC

j_call: TRBJ1-1
v_call: TRBV29-1
clone_size: -
d_call: -
cdr3_length: 13
cdr3_aa: CSVGPTRDTEAFF
cdr3_nt: TGCAGCGTTGGCCCTACACGGGACACTGAAGCTTTCTTT

j_call: TRBJ2-3
v_call: TRBV24-1
clone_size: -
d_call: -
cdr3_length: 12
cdr3_aa: CATSDLADTQYF
cdr3_nt: TGTGCCACCAGTGACTTGGCAGATACGCAGTATTTT

j_call: TRBJ1-6
v_call: TRBV28
clone_size: -
d_call: -
cdr3_length: 15
cdr3_aa: CASTTPPGANSPLHF
cdr3_nt: TGTGCCAGCACCACACCCCCAGGGGCCAATTCACCCCTCCACTTT

j_call: TRBJ2-7
v_call: TRBV11-2
clone_size: -
d_call: -
cdr3_length: 14
cdr3_aa: CASSLGSRNYEQYF
cdr3_nt: TGTGCCAGCAGCTTAGGATCCCGGAACTACGAGCAGTACTTC

j_call: TRBJ1-2
v_call: TRBV13
clone_size: few
d_call: TRBD1
cdr3_length: 14
cdr3_aa: CASSLGTGGYGYTF
cdr3_nt: TGTGCCAGCAGCTTAGGGACAGGGGGGTATGGCTACACCTTC

j_call: TRBJ2-1
v_call: TRBV5-1
clone_size: -
d_call: -
cdr3_length: 13
cdr3_aa: CASSGRDTPEQFF
cdr3_nt: TGCGCCAGCAGCGGGAGGGACACCCCAGAGCAGTTCTTC

j_call: TRBJ2-1
v_call: TRBV6-4
clone_size: -
d_call: TRBD2
cdr3_length: 15
cdr3_aa: CASSQLSGGRNEQFF
cdr3_nt: TGTGCCAGCAGTCAACTCAGCGGGGGGCGCAATGAGCAGTTCTTC

j_call: TRBJ2-7
v_call: TRBV21-1
clone_size: -
d_call: -
cdr3_length: 16
cdr3_aa: CASSPGRDTPSYEQYF
cdr3_nt: TGTGCCAGCAGCCCGGGAAGGGACACCCCTTCCTACGAGCAGTACTTC

j_call: TRBJ2-2
v_call: TRBV27
clone_size: -
d_call: TRBD2
cdr3_length: 16
cdr3_aa: CASSLRLAEGTGELFF
cdr3_nt: TGTGCCAGCAGTTTACGACTAGCGGAGGGGACCGGGGAGCTGTTTTTT

j_call: TRBJ1-4
v_call: TRBV6-5
clone_size: -
d_call: -
cdr3_length: 15
cdr3_aa: CASNGAHATNEKLFF
cdr3_nt: TGTGCCAGCAACGGGGCCCATGCAACTAATGAAAAACTGTTTTTT

j_call: TRBJ2-3
v_call: TRBV7-9
clone_size: once
d_call: -
cdr3_length: 12
cdr3_aa: CASSPGGDTQYF
cdr3_nt: TGTGCCAGCAGCCCCGGGGGAGATACGCAGTATTTT

j_call: TRBJ2-3
v_call: TRBV3-1/TRBV3-2
clone_size: -
d_call: -
cdr3_length: 13
cdr3_aa: CASKASSTDTQYF
cdr3_nt: TGTGCCAGCAAAGCGTCTAGCACAGATACGCAGTATTTT

j_call: TRBJ2-1
v_call: TRBV6-4
clone_size: -
d_call: -
cdr3_length: 13
cdr3_aa: CASSDLATNEQFF
cdr3_nt: TGTGCCAGCAGTGACCTAGCTACCAATGAGCAGTTCTTC

j_call: TRBJ2-3
v_call: TRBV11-2
clone_size: -
d_call: -
cdr3_length: 16
cdr3_aa: CASSLKLRGGTDTQYF
cdr3_nt: TGTGCCAGCAGCTTAAAGCTGCGGGGTGGCACAGATACGCAGTATTTT

j_call: TRBJ1-1
v_call: TRBV11-2
clone_size: -
d_call: TRBD1
cdr3_length: 15
cdr3_aa: CASSSIEGAGTEAFF
cdr3_nt: TGTGCCAGCAGCTCTATAGAGGGGGCCGGCACTGAAGCTTTCTTT

j_call: TRBJ1-4
v_call: TRBV10-2
clone_size: -
d_call: -
cdr3_length: 13
cdr3_aa: CASKGGVREKLFF
cdr3_nt: TGCGCCAGCAAAGGGGGGGTTCGGGAAAAACTGTTTTTT

j_call: TRBJ2-3
v_call: TRBV7-6
clone_size: -
d_call: TRBD2
cdr3_length: 18
cdr3_aa: CASSSGTSGGASTDTQYF
cdr3_nt: TGTGCCAGCAGCTCCGGGACTAGCGGGGGGGCTAGCACAGATACGCAGTATTTT

j_call: TRBJ2-1
v_call: TRBV18
clone_size: -
d_call: -
cdr3_length: 12
cdr3_aa: CASSLNYNEQFF
cdr3_nt: TGTGCCAGCTCACTGAACTACAATGAGCAGTTCTTC

j_call: TRBJ1-2
v_call: TRBV29-1
clone_size: -
d_call: -
cdr3_length: 13
cdr3_aa: CSITPGADYGYTF
cdr3_nt: TGCAGCATAACTCCGGGGGCGGACTATGGCTACACCTTC

j_call: TRBJ1-1
v_call: TRBV30
clone_size: -
d_call: -
cdr3_length: 12
cdr3_aa: CAQTTGSTEAFF
cdr3_nt: TGTGCCCAGACCACAGGGTCCACTGAAGCTTTCTTT

j_call: TRBJ1-6
v_call: TRBV30
clone_size: -
d_call: -
cdr3_length: 14
cdr3_aa: CAWSVGSDNSPLHF
cdr3_nt: TGTGCCTGGAGTGTAGGGAGCGATAATTCACCCCTCCACTTT

j_call: TRBJ2-5
v_call: TRBV3-1/TRBV3-2
clone_size: -
d_call: -
cdr3_length: 14
cdr3_aa: CASLGVGIQETQYF
cdr3_nt: TGTGCCAGCCTTGGTGTTGGGATCCAAGAGACCCAGTACTTC

j_call: TRBJ2-6
v_call: TRBV19
clone_size: -
d_call: -
cdr3_length: 15
cdr3_aa: CASSIAGSGANVLTF
cdr3_nt: TGTGCCAGTAGTATTGCCGGCTCTGGGGCCAACGTCCTGACTTTC

j_call: TRBJ2-7
v_call: TRBV4-3
clone_size: -
d_call: TRBD1
cdr3_length: 13
cdr3_aa: CASSRDSSYEQYF
cdr3_nt: TGCGCCAGCAGCCGGGACAGCTCCTACGAGCAGTACTTC

j_call: TRBJ1-4
v_call: TRBV12-3/TRBV12-4
clone_size: -
d_call: -
cdr3_length: 12
cdr3_aa: CASTRDEGRLFF
cdr3_nt: TGTGCCAGCACGAGGGATGAGGGGAGGCTGTTTTTT

j_call: TRBJ1-2
v_call: TRBV5-4
clone_size: -
d_call: TRBD1
cdr3_length: 14
cdr3_aa: CASSPRTGTYGYTF
cdr3_nt: TGTGCCAGCAGCCCGCGGACAGGGACCTATGGCTACACCTTC

j_call: TRBJ1-1
v_call: TRBV6-5
clone_size: -
d_call: -
cdr3_length: 15
cdr3_aa: CASTGSKGVGTEAFF
cdr3_nt: TGTGCCAGCACCGGTAGCAAGGGGGTTGGCACTGAAGCTTTCTTT

j_call: TRBJ1-6
v_call: TRBV7-2
clone_size: -
d_call: TRBD1
cdr3_length: 17
cdr3_aa: CASSFTQGADSYSPLHF
cdr3_nt: TGTGCCAGCAGCTTCACGCAGGGGGCGGATAGCTATTCACCCCTCCACTTT

j_call: TRBJ1-1
v_call: TRBV5-1
clone_size: -
d_call: -
cdr3_length: 13
cdr3_aa: CASSSGTQGGAFF
cdr3_nt: TGCGCCAGCAGCTCCGGAACCCAAGGTGGGGCTTTCTTT

j_call: TRBJ1-2
v_call: TRBV6-5
clone_size: -
d_call: -
cdr3_length: 14
cdr3_aa: CASSPEGRNYGYTF
cdr3_nt: TGTGCCAGCAGTCCGGAGGGACGGAACTATGGCTACACCTTC

j_call: TRBJ1-1
v_call: TRBV10-3
clone_size: -
d_call: TRBD1
cdr3_length: 12
cdr3_aa: CAIWDRASEAFF
cdr3_nt: TGTGCCATCTGGGACAGGGCGTCTGAAGCTTTCTTT

j_call: TRBJ1-5
v_call: TRBV4-1
clone_size: once
d_call: -
cdr3_length: 16
cdr3_aa: CASSRGTSQVAQPQHF
cdr3_nt: TGCGCCAGCAGTAGGGGGACATCTCAGGTGGCTCAGCCCCAGCATTTT

j_call: TRBJ1-5
v_call: TRBV5-6
clone_size: -
d_call: -
cdr3_length: 15
cdr3_aa: CASSLGSPPAQPQHF
cdr3_nt: TGTGCCAGCAGCTTAGGGTCACCCCCGGCCCAGCCCCAGCATTTT

j_call: TRBJ2-3
v_call: TRBV4-2
clone_size: -
d_call: -
cdr3_length: 17
cdr3_aa: CASSQGLAGLGVDTQYF
cdr3_nt: TGTGCCAGCAGCCAAGGCCTGGCGGGACTCGGGGTAGATACGCAGTATTTT

j_call: TRBJ2-3
v_call: TRBV19
clone_size: few
d_call: TRBD2
cdr3_length: 15
cdr3_aa: CASKAGTSGTDTQYF
cdr3_nt: TGTGCCAGTAAGGCCGGGACTAGCGGCACAGATACGCAGTATTTT

j_call: TRBJ2-7
v_call: TRBV7-2
clone_size: -
d_call: TRBD2
cdr3_length: 15
cdr3_aa: CASSLAWQGGYEQYF
cdr3_nt: TGTGCCAGCAGCTTAGCCTGGCAGGGAGGGTACGAGCAGTACTTC

j_call: TRBJ2-1
v_call: TRBV6-5
clone_size: -
d_call: -
cdr3_length: 13
cdr3_aa: CASTIADYNEQFF
cdr3_nt: TGTGCCAGCACGATAGCGGACTACAATGAGCAGTTCTTC

j_call: TRBJ1-3
v_call: TRBV5-5
clone_size: -
d_call: -
cdr3_length: 13
cdr3_aa: CASSFSVKNTIYF
cdr3_nt: TGTGCCAGCAGCTTTTCGGTCAAAAACACCATATATTTT

j_call: TRBJ1-2
v_call: TRBV12-5
clone_size: few
d_call: -
cdr3_length: 17
cdr3_aa: CASGPPGFLKANYGYTF
cdr3_nt: TGTGCTAGTGGTCCGCCGGGTTTCCTGAAAGCTAACTATGGCTACACCTTC

j_call: TRBJ1-5
v_call: TRBV11-2
clone_size: few
d_call: -
cdr3_length: 14
cdr3_aa: CASSLVGVGQPQHF
cdr3_nt: TGTGCCAGCAGCTTAGTCGGGGTCGGTCAGCCCCAGCATTTT

j_call: TRBJ2-1
v_call: TRBV4-3
clone_size: -
d_call: -
cdr3_length: 15
cdr3_aa: CASSQGGDRSNEQFF
cdr3_nt: TGCGCCAGCAGCCAAGGGGGAGACAGAAGCAATGAGCAGTTCTTC

j_call: TRBJ2-3
v_call: TRBV7-6
clone_size: -
d_call: -
cdr3_length: 14
cdr3_aa: CASSLDPSTDTQYF
cdr3_nt: TGTGCCAGCAGCTTAGATCCTAGCACAGATACGCAGTATTTT

j_call: TRBJ2-2
v_call: TRBV7-9
clone_size: -
d_call: -
cdr3_length: 13
cdr3_aa: CASSFKGSGELFF
cdr3_nt: TGTGCCAGCAGCTTTAAGGGGTCCGGGGAGCTGTTTTTT

j_call: TRBJ1-5
v_call: TRBV27
clone_size: once
d_call: TRBD1
cdr3_length: 14
cdr3_aa: CASSWTGSARPQHF
cdr3_nt: TGTGCCAGCAGTTGGACAGGTTCGGCTCGGCCCCAGCATTTT

j_call: TRBJ1-2
v_call: TRBV27
clone_size: -
d_call: -
cdr3_length: 14
cdr3_aa: CASSPSGRSHGYTF
cdr3_nt: TGTGCCAGCAGTCCTTCGGGAAGGAGTCATGGCTACACCTTC

j_call: TRBJ2-1
v_call: TRBV7-9
clone_size: -
d_call: TRBD2
cdr3_length: 15
cdr3_aa: CASSLGLAEGNEQFF
cdr3_nt: TGTGCCAGCAGCTTAGGACTAGCAGAAGGCAATGAGCAGTTCTTC

j_call: TRBJ2-5
v_call: TRBV18
clone_size: -
d_call: TRBD2
cdr3_length: 14
cdr3_aa: CASSPGLAQETQYF
cdr3_nt: TGTGCCAGCTCACCGGGACTAGCCCAAGAGACCCAGTACTTC

j_call: TRBJ1-6
v_call: TRBV19
clone_size: -
d_call: -
cdr3_length: 14
cdr3_aa: CASSIVISDSPLHF
cdr3_nt: TGTGCCAGTAGTATAGTAATTTCCGATTCACCCCTCCACTTT

j_call: TRBJ1-5
v_call: TRBV7-9
clone_size: -
d_call: -
cdr3_length: 13
cdr3_aa: CASSLEQNQPQHF
cdr3_nt: TGTGCCAGCAGCTTAGAGCAGAATCAGCCCCAGCATTTT

j_call: TRBJ1-2
v_call: TRBV30
clone_size: -
d_call: -
cdr3_length: 13
cdr3_aa: CAWSVPGVGGYTF
cdr3_nt: TGTGCCTGGAGTGTACCGGGGGTCGGTGGCTACACCTTC

j_call: TRBJ2-7
v_call: TRBV27
clone_size: -
d_call: -
cdr3_length: 15
cdr3_aa: CASSLSMAGAYEQYF
cdr3_nt: TGTGCCAGCAGTTTATCGATGGCGGGTGCCTACGAGCAGTACTTC

j_call: TRBJ1-1
v_call: TRBV24-1
clone_size: -
d_call: TRBD1
cdr3_length: 17
cdr3_aa: CATSDPPPDRGFTEAFF
cdr3_nt: TGTGCCACCAGTGATCCACCCCCCGACAGGGGGTTTACTGAAGCTTTCTTT